What follows are 2 T cell receptor beta chains derived from one specimen sequenced in a study of persistence of HIV-infected CD4 T cells. Their cognate antigens are unknown. The immunoSEQ assay was version 4, run in survey mode. The method was immunoSEQ multiplex PCR; TCRdb's version includes in-frame clones alone and lacks a portion of them. The sample contains around 45,000 clones, about nine tenths of which appear only once. This nonspecific control used anti-CD3/anti-CD28 bead stimulation of CD4+ T cells. CD4+ T cells upregulating both CD40 ligand and CD69 were sorted as responding cells. The material was CD4+ T cells sorted from PBMCs after approximately 18-hour stimulation, obtained from a patient who received antiretroviral therapy. Source of these receptors: an adult man with HIV who was CMV-seropositive.

V is TRBV23-1 and J is TRBJ1-2, with 10 bases lining up with TRBD1. TRBV23-1 is identified as an open reading frame with a role that is uncertain. This CDR3 spans 18 amino acids. V dropped 0 bases and J dropped 0; count of bases not matched to a gene: 7. CDR3 sequence reads: CASSQSRDRGTANYGYTF. CDR3 nucleotide sequence: TGCGCCAGCAGTCAATCCAGGGACAGGGGTACAGCTAACTATGGCTACACCTTC.

The V gene is TRBV5-1, the J gene TRBJ1-1; 10 nucleotides line up with TRBD1. Trimming took 4 bases from V and 4 from J; bases not matched to a gene: 10. Germline CDR1 is SGHRS and CDR2 is YFSETQ. The CDR3 is 16 amino acids. Written as DNA, the CDR3 is TGCGCCAGCAGCAAAGGCGGACAGGGGGGGAGCACTGAAGCTTTCTTT. Amino acid sequence: CASSKGGQGGSTEAFF.